This record looks at one T cell receptor (beta chain) sequence and its context. Repertoires were generated with immunoSEQ multiplex PCR, while TCRdb's copy carries only in-frame clones and drops some. Altogether approximately 100,000 clones are present, 70% to 90% being singletons, with the ten largest covering less than 0.65%. The data were obtained in a study of a mutant IDH1 vaccine in newly diagnosed glioma. Time point noted: baseline, week 1 (first vaccination visit). As for treatment: pre-vaccination baseline after standard-of-care therapy. Germline V gene data show CDR1 as KGHSH and CDR2 as LQKENI. Trimming removed 0 bases from V and 15 bases from J; junction bases left unmatched: 8. This CDR3 contains 14 residues.

The material was PBMCs, obtained from a glioma patient treated with radiotherapy, temozolomide or both. The genes are TRBV18 and TRBJ1-6; 7 bases align to TRBD1. The sequence came from a woman aged 50 to 60 with glioma. As DNA, the CDR3 is TGTGCCAGCTCACCACCGACAGGGAAGAAACTCCTCCACTTT. Translation gives CASSPPTGKKLLHF.